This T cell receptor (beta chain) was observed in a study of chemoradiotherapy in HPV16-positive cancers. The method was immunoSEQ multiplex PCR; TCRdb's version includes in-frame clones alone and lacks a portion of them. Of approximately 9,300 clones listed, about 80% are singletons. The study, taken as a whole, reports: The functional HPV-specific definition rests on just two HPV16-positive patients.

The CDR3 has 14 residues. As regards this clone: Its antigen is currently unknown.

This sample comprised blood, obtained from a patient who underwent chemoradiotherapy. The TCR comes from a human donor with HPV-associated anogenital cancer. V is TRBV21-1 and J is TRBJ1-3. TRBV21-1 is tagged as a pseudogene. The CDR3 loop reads CASSKEARGNTIYF. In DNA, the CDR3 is TGTGCCAGCAGCAAAGAGGCAAGAGGAAACACCATATATTTT.